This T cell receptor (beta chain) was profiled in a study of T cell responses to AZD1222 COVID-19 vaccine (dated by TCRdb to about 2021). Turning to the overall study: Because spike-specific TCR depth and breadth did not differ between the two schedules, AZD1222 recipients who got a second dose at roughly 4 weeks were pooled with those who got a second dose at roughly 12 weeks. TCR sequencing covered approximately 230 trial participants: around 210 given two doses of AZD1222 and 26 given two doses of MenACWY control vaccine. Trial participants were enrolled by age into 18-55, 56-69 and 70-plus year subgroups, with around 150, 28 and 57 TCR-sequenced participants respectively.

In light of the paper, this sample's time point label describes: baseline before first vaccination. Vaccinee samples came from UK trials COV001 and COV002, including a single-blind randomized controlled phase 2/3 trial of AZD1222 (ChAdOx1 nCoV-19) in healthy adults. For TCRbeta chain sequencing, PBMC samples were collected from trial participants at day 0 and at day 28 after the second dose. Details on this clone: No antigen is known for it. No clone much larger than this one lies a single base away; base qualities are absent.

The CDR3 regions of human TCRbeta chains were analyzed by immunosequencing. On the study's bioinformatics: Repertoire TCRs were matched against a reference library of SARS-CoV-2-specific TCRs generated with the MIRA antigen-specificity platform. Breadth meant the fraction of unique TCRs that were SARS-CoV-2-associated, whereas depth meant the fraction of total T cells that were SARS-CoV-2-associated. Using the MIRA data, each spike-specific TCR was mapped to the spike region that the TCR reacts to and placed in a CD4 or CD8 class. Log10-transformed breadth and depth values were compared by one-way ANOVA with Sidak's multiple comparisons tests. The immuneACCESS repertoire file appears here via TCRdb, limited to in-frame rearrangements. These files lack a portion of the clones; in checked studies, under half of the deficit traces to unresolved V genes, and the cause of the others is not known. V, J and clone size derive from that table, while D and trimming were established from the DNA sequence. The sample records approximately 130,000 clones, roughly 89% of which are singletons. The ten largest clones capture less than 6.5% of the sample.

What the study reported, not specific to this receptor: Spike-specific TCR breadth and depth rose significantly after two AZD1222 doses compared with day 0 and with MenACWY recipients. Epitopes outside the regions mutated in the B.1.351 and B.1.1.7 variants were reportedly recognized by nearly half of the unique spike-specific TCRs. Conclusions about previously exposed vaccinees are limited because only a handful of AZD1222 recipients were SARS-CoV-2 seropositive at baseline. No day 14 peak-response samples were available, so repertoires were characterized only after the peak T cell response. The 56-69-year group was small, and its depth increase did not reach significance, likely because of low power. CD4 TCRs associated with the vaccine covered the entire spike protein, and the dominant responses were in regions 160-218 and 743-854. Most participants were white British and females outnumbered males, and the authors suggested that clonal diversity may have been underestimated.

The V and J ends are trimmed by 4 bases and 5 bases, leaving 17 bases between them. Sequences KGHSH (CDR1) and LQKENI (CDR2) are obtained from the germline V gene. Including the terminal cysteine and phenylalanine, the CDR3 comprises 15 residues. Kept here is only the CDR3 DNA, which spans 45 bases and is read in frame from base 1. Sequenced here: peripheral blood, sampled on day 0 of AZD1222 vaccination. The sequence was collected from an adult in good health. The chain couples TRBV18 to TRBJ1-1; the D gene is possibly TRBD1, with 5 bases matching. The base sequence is TGTGCCAGCTCACTGGGTCAGGGAATAATGACTGAAGCTTTCTTT. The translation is CASSLGQGIMTEAFF.